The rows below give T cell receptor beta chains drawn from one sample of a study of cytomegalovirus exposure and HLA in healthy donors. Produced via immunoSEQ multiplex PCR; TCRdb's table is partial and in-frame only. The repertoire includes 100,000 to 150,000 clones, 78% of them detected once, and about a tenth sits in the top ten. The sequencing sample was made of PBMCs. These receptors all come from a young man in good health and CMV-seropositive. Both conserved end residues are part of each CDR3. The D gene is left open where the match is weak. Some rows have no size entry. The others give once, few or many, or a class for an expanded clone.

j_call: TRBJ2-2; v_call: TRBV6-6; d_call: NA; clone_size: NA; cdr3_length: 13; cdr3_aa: CASRAVNTGELFF; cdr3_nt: TGTGCCAGCCGAGCGGTGAACACCGGGGAGCTGTTTTTT
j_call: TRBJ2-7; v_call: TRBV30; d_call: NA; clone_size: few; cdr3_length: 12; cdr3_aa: CAWSAQAYEQYF; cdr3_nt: TGTGCCTGGAGTGCACAGGCCTACGAGCAGTACTTC
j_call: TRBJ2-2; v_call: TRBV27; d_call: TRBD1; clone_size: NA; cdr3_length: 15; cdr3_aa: CASSLSRGHGGELFF; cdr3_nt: TGTGCCAGCAGTTTATCAAGGGGGCATGGCGGGGAGCTGTTTTTT
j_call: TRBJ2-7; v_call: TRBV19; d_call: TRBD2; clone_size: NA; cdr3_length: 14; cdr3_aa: CASSISAGVSEQYF; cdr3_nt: TGTGCCAGTAGTATATCAGCGGGAGTTAGCGAGCAGTACTTC
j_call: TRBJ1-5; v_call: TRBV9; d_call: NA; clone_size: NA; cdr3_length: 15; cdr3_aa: CASSTGGASNQPQHF; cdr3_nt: TGTGCCAGCAGCACGGGGGGGGCAAGCAATCAGCCCCAGCATTTT
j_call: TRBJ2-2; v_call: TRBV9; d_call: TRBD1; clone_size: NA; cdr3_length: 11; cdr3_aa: CASSRGQGLFF; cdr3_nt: TGTGCCAGCAGCCGGGGACAGGGGCTGTTTTTT
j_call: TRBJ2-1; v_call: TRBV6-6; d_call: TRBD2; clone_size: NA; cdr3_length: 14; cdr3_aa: CASSRGTIHNEQFF; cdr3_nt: TGTGCCAGCAGTCGTGGGACTATTCACAATGAGCAGTTCTTC
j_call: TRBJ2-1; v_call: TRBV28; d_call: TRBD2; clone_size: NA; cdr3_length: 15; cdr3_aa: CASKQLAGVSNEQFF; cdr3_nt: TGTGCCAGCAAACAGCTAGCGGGAGTGAGTAATGAGCAGTTCTTC
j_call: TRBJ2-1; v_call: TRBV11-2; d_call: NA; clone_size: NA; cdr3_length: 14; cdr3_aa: CASSLEKPYNEQFF; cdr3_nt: TGTGCCAGCAGCCTGGAGAAGCCCTACAATGAGCAGTTCTTC
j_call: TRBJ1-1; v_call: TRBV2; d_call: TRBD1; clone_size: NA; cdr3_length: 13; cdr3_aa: CASRGQANTEAFF; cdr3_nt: TGTGCCAGCAGGGGACAGGCGAACACTGAAGCTTTCTTT
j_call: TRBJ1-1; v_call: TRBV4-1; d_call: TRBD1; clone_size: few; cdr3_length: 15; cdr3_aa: CASSQVQGVDTEAFF; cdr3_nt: TGCGCCAGCAGCCAAGTCCAGGGGGTGGACACTGAAGCTTTCTTT
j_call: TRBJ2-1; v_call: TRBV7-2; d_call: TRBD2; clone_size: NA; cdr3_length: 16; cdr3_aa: CASSPRTSGSNNEQFF; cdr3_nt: TGTGCCAGCAGCCCTCGGACTAGCGGGAGCAACAATGAGCAGTTCTTC
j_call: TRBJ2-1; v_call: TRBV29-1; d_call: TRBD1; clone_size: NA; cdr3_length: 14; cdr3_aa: CSVEGGTGGYEQFF; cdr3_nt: TGCAGCGTTGAAGGGGGGACAGGGGGCTATGAGCAGTTCTTC
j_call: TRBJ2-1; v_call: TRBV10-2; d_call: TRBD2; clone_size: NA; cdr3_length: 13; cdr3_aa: CASRLAGEGEQFF; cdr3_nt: TGCGCCAGCAGGTTAGCGGGAGAGGGGGAGCAGTTCTTC
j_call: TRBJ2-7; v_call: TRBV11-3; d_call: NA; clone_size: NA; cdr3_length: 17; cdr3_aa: CASSLVKVPWRPYEQYF; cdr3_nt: TGTGCCAGCAGCTTAGTTAAGGTACCATGGAGACCCTACGAGCAGTACTTC
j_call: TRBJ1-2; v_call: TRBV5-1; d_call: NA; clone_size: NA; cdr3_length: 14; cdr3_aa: CASSAGVFNYGYTF; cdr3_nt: TGCGCCAGCAGCGCGGGCGTCTTCAACTATGGCTACACCTTC
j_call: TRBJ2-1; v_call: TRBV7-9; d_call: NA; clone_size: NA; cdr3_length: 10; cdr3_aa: CASAEDEQFF; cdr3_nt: TGTGCCAGCGCGGAGGATGAGCAGTTCTTC
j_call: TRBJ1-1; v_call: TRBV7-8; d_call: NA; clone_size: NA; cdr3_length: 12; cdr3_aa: CASSPSGTEAFF; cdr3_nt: TGTGCCAGCAGCCCCTCCGGCACTGAAGCTTTCTTT